Presented here are 3 T cell receptor beta chains from one specimen sequenced in a study of blood T cell repertoires in COVID-19. Only in-frame clones appear in the TCRdb table, and some are missing; sequencing was by immunoSEQ multiplex PCR. This table holds more than 150,000 clones, roughly 80% found once. The material sequenced was peripheral blood. These receptors all stem from a man aged 50 to 60 who had recovered from COVID-19.

J is TRBJ2-5 and V is TRBV4-1; D might be TRBD2 (5 bases). Germline assignment: CDR1 MGHRA and CDR2 YSYEKL. This CDR3 comprises 12 residues. V lost 4 bases and J lost 4, with 7 bases in between. CDR3 in amino acids: CASSPEGETQYF. The DNA of the CDR3 is TGCGCCAGCAGCCCTGAGGGAGAGACCCAGTACTTC.

This clone appeared once. The chain employs TRBV19 and TRBJ2-7, with 10 bases lining up with TRBD1. The length of the CDR3 is 14 residues. The germline gives CDR1 LNHDA, CDR2 SQIVND (reference sequence). V shed 5 bases and J 3 bases; nucleotides not matched to a gene: 4. The CDR3 DNA reads TGTGCCAGTAGTTCACGGGACAGGGGCTACGAGCAGTACTTC. It is translated as CASSSRDRGYEQYF. Full variable domain (rest looked up from reference TRBV19 and TRBJ2-7): DGGITQSPKYLFRKEGQNVTLSCEQNLNHDAMYWYRQDPGQGLRLIYYSQIVNDFQKGDIAEGYSVSREKKESFPLTVTSAQKNPTAFYLCASSSRDRGYEQYFGPGTRLTVT.

CDR3 nucleotides: TGTGCCTGGGCCACCGCTTCAGGAGGACTGGATGAGCAGTTCTTC. Its protein is CAWATASGGLDEQFF. The rearrangement uses TRBV30 and TRBJ2-1; tentative D call: TRBD2 (5 bases). CDR1 is GTSNPN and CDR2 is SVGIG in the germline V gene (reference sequence). The V gene lost 5 bases and the J gene lost 8 bases, with 22 bases spanning the gap. The CDR3 covers 15 residues.